The TCR beta chain under discussion was sequenced for a study of siplizumab effects on memory and regulatory T cells. Points from the study as a whole: Of the alloreactive clones, only a minor fraction mapped to unstimulated subsets. Most proliferating CD4+ or CD8+ clones, roughly 80-96%, had no naive or memory assignment.

The repertoire was sequenced with immunoSEQ multiplex PCR; TCRdb's copy has only in-frame clones and lacks some. The sample shows about 100,000 clones, approximately 94% of them seen only once. The CDR3 covers 12 residues. CDR1 and CDR2 from the germline V gene are GTSNPN and SVGIG (reference sequence). V lost 2 bases to trimming and J lost 2 bases, with 1 base between them. About this clone itself: Its matching antigen is unknown.

The chain couples TRBV30 to TRBJ2-6; D remains unclear. Sequencing was done on a sample of non-Treg CD4+ T cells sorted from blood. This clonotype was obtained from a human donor in good health. The CDR3 loop reads CAWSTGANVLTF. CDR3 in DNA: TGTGCCTGGAGTACTGGGGCCAACGTCCTGACTTTC.